The rows below give T cell receptor beta chains drawn from one sample of a study of cytomegalovirus exposure and HLA in healthy donors. Clones were sequenced by immunoSEQ multiplex PCR, and TCRdb holds only the in-frame ones, with some missing. In the table there are fewer than 100,000 clones, around 94% of which are singletons. Input material: PBMCs. The receptors stem from a woman aged 18 to 35 in good health and CMV-seropositive. Both conserved end residues are part of each CDR3. A D gene is named only where the DNA matches it firmly. Some rows mark clone size as missing; the rest say once, few, many or name a class of expanded clone.

size	V	J	D	CDR3	DNA
.	TRBV7-6	TRBJ2-7	TRBD2	CASSPEGGRPYYEQYF	TGTGCCAGCAGCCCGGAGGGCGGGAGGCCCTACTACGAGCAGTACTTC
once	TRBV2	TRBJ1-5	.	CASSGQRNTNQPQHF	TGTGCCAGCAGTGGACAGAGGAACACCAATCAGCCCCAGCATTTT
.	TRBV7-2	TRBJ2-7	TRBD2	CASSLLAGGPRYF	TGTGCCAGCAGCTTGCTAGCGGGGGGGCCTAGGTACTTC
.	TRBV19	TRBJ2-1	.	CASSTRTGAYNEQFF	TGTGCCAGTAGTACCCGGACTGGAGCCTACAATGAGCAGTTCTTC
.	TRBV6-5	TRBJ2-1	TRBD1	CASSPLRGLGFF	TGTGCCAGCAGTCCCTTAAGGGGGCTCGGGTTCTTC
.	TRBV15	TRBJ1-2	.	CATSRDPRHGYTF	TGTGCCACCAGCAGAGATCCGCGCCATGGCTACACCTTC
.	TRBV4-2	TRBJ1-5	.	CASSQVTGLEQPQHF	TGTGCCAGCAGCCAAGTTACAGGGCTTGAACAGCCCCAGCATTTT
.	TRBV7-2	TRBJ2-3	TRBD2	CASSRGLSTDTQYF	TGTGCCAGCAGCCGGGGACTATCCACAGATACGCAGTATTTT
.	TRBV7-3	TRBJ1-2	TRBD1	CASSPDRVGSYGYTF	TGTGCCAGCAGCCCCGACAGGGTTGGGAGCTATGGCTACACCTTC
.	TRBV7-8	TRBJ2-3	.	CASSLVARDTQYF	TGTGCCAGCAGCTTAGTGGCCCGAGATACGCAGTATTTT
few	TRBV13	TRBJ1-2	.	CASSFQGPGGYTF	TGTGCCAGCAGCTTTCAGGGGCCAGGTGGCTACACCTTC
.	TRBV19	TRBJ1-4	.	CASSSDGRATNEKLFF	TGTGCCAGTAGTTCAGATGGCCGGGCAACTAATGAAAAACTGTTTTTT
once	TRBV19	TRBJ1-1	.	CASSILGGVYHTEAFF	TGTGCCAGTAGTATCCTCGGGGGGGTGTATCACACTGAAGCTTTCTTT
.	TRBV7-3	TRBJ2-7	.	CASSSDSSYEQYF	TGTGCCAGCAGCTCAGACAGTTCCTACGAGCAGTACTTC
.	TRBV5-4	TRBJ2-7	TRBD2	CASSLKLLAGVDEQYF	TGTGCCAGCAGCTTGAAGTTACTAGCGGGAGTTGATGAGCAGTACTTC
.	TRBV4-2	TRBJ2-3	TRBD2	CASSQRGLAGEDTQYF	TGTGCCAGCAGCCAACGGGGACTAGCGGGAGAAGATACGCAGTATTTT
.	TRBV28	TRBJ2-7	TRBD2	CATNAGRAHYEQYF	TGTGCCACTAACGCGGGGAGGGCGCACTACGAGCAGTACTTC
.	TRBV19	TRBJ2-3	.	CASSISGSSTDTQYF	TGTGCCAGTAGTATATCGGGGTCTAGCACAGATACGCAGTATTTT
.	TRBV11-3	TRBJ2-7	TRBD1	CASSLVRGQSYEQYF	TGTGCCAGCAGCTTAGTACGGGGACAGTCCTACGAGCAGTACTTC
.	TRBV27	TRBJ1-5	.	CASSELGGGYQPQHF	TGTGCCAGCAGCGAACTTGGGGGCGGGTATCAGCCCCAGCATTTT
.	TRBV7-9	TRBJ2-3	TRBD1	CASSHRDRATDTQYF	TGTGCCAGCAGCCACCGGGACAGGGCCACAGATACGCAGTATTTT
.	TRBV5-1	TRBJ1-3	TRBD1	CASSGTGEGNTIYF	TGCGCCAGCAGCGGGACAGGGGAAGGAAACACCATATATTTT
.	TRBV27	TRBJ2-1	TRBD2	CASRLAGGALTEQFF	TGTGCCAGCAGGCTAGCGGGGGGGGCCTTAACCGAGCAGTTCTTC
.	TRBV7-3	TRBJ2-7	TRBD1	CASSRGQTYEQYF	TGTGCCAGCAGCCGGGGACAGACCTACGAGCAGTACTTC
.	TRBV5-1	TRBJ2-2	TRBD2	CASSFLLAGSGELFF	TGCGCCAGCAGCTTCCTACTAGCGGGTTCCGGGGAGCTGTTTTTT
.	TRBV7-6	TRBJ2-3	.	CASSLSGNTDTQYF	TGTGCCAGCAGCTTATCCGGGAACACAGATACGCAGTATTTT
.	TRBV5-5	TRBJ1-1	.	CASSLEAGAYTEAFF	TGTGCCAGCAGCTTGGAGGCGGGGGCGTACACTGAAGCTTTCTTT
.	TRBV6-1	TRBJ1-1	.	CASSEELPGAPMNTEAFF	TGTGCCAGCAGTGAAGAACTCCCAGGGGCCCCGATGAACACTGAAGCTTTCTTT
.	TRBV10-2	TRBJ1-2	TRBD1	CASSPSGQGNYGYTF	TGCGCCAGCAGTCCCTCGGGACAGGGAAACTATGGCTACACCTTC
.	TRBV5-5	TRBJ1-3	.	CASSPLRGNTIYF	TGTGCCAGCAGCCCCCTACGGGGAAACACCATATATTTT
.	TRBV7-2	TRBJ2-5	.	CASSLVSGWETQYF	TGTGCCAGCAGCTTAGTTTCGGGGTGGGAGACCCAGTACTTC
.	TRBV16	TRBJ1-1	.	CASSLGTLKITEAFF	TGTGCCAGCAGCCTTGGGACACTAAAGATCACTGAAGCTTTCTTT